This T cell receptor (beta chain) is drawn from a study of T cell changes during pregnancy in multiple sclerosis. The table came from immunoSEQ multiplex PCR; TCRdb's copy has only in-frame clones and leaves some out. The sample lists around 66,000 clones; 90% to 95% were seen once. Per germline, CDR1 MGHRA and CDR2 YSYEKL. V was cut by 4 bases and J by 2 bases, with 26 bases left in between. CDR3 length equals 19 residues. The source is a female donor in good health, enrolled as a control in a pregnancy study. Here the sequenced sample was peripheral blood, taken after pregnancy. The rearrangement joins TRBV4-1 to TRBJ1-2; TRBD1 might be the D (6 bases). The CDR3: CASSPQGYGRIRRNYGYTF. The CDR3 nucleotides read TGCGCCAGCAGCCCCCAGGGGTACGGAAGAATTCGAAGGAACTATGGCTACACCTTC.